This T cell receptor (beta chain) was identified in a study of Graves' ophthalmopathy and Graves' hyperthyroidism. Study at large: The collection of peripheral blood took place at initial diagnosis, before any treatment.

Amplification targeted the TCR beta CDR3 regions, with RNA transcripts as the source material. HTBI-primed RT-PCR formed the first round, and a multiplex PCR formed the second. TCRdb used MiXCR to reprocess the multiplex PCR reads, holding one entry per CDR3 protein. The data hold 400,000 to 500,000 distinct CDR3 sequences, with around 21% observed a single time. V lost 2 bases and J lost 7; bases outside the gene matches: 12. This CDR3 comprises 16 residues. The germline CDR1 and CDR2 sequences are SQVTM and ANQGSEA. The term stable hyperthyroidism indicated an absence of ophthalmopathy within 18 months of follow-up. Aged 18 to 65, the patients with hyperthyroidism had under 2 months' duration and were newly diagnosed.

Sequencing was done on a sample of peripheral blood. The receptor's source is a woman younger than 30 with stable Graves' hyperthyroidism. This rearrangement joins TRBV29-1 to TRBJ2-5; 11 positions match TRBD2. The CDR3 sequence: CSVERGWLAGGGTQYF. The CDR3 DNA reads as TGCAGCGTTGAAAGAGGGTGGCTAGCGGGAGGTGGGACCCAGTACTTC.